This T cell receptor (beta chain) comes out of a study of siplizumab effects on memory and regulatory T cells. In this sample, this clone turned up once. Antigen unknown. Study results and limitations: Among sequences traceable to unstimulated CD4+ memory cells, alloreactive ones were significantly reduced by siplizumab. Naive T cells appeared more diverse than memory cells and seemed to be major alloresponse contributors.

For every sample, around 9.6 x 10^4 TCR templates were assayed. The table came from immunoSEQ multiplex PCR; TCRdb's copy has only in-frame clones and leaves some out. The sample has some 100,000 clones; just over 90% are singletons. Trimming pared 4 bases from V and 5 bases from J, leaving 15 bases between. This CDR3 is 15 amino acids long. Germline V gives CDR1 MNHEY, CDR2 SVGAGI. The gene calls are TRBV6-5 and TRBJ2-1; TRBD2 is a possible D gene (7 bases). This receptor was obtained from a human donor in good health. Specimen: non-Treg CD4+ T cells sorted from blood. CDR3 DNA sequence: TGTGCCAGCAGTTCGCGGGCGGGGGCCAACAATGAGCAGTTCTTC. This codes for CASSSRAGANNEQFF.